In this sample, the clone carrying this TCR beta chain turned up once. Antigen unknown. This entry is derived from a study of T cell responses to AZD1222 COVID-19 vaccine. Looking at the study overall: Timing groups of about 4 and about 12 weeks for second doses were pooled. Findings and limits, study-wide: It was only after the peak T cell response that any repertoires were sampled. Only a handful of AZD1222 recipients, six or seven in all, had baseline seropositivity.

CDR1 is SGHRS, CDR2 YFSETQ, per germline. The CDR3 runs 18 residues. Trimming took 3 bases from V and 6 from J; bases not matched to a gene: 10. The table came from immunoSEQ multiplex PCR; TCRdb's copy has only in-frame clones and leaves some out. The repertoire holds under 100,000 clones, with 86% as singletons. The V gene is TRBV5-1, the J gene TRBJ2-3, with 16 bases identical to TRBD2. Sequencing was performed on peripheral blood, taken on day 0 of AZD1222 vaccination. The sequence derives from an adult in good health. CDR3 sequence: CASSSQPGLAGGWDTQYF. The CDR3, as DNA: TGCGCCAGCAGCTCACAACCGGGACTAGCGGGAGGGTGGGATACGCAGTATTTT.